Listed below are T cell receptor beta chains from one sample, sequenced in a study of blood T cell repertoires in COVID-19. Profiled with immunoSEQ multiplex PCR; TCRdb holds only in-frame clones, not every one. The sample consists of around 120,000 clones, roughly nine tenths of them appearing once. The sequenced sample was peripheral blood. Source of these receptors: a man between 65 and 85 years old who had recovered from COVID-19. CDR3s include the opening cysteine and the closing phenylalanine or tryptophan. Each record gives: V gene, J gene, D gene, clone size, CDR3 DNA, CDR3 protein. The D gene is left open where the match is weak. Clone sizes are given selectively: once, few, many, or a class where the clone is expanded.

v_call: TRBV5-8; j_call: TRBJ2-1; d_call: TRBD1; clone_size: -; cdr3_nt: TGTGCCAGCAGCTTGGTAGAGGGGGCTTGGACCTACAATGAGCAGTTCTTC; cdr3_aa: CASSLVEGAWTYNEQFF
v_call: TRBV3-1/TRBV3-2; j_call: TRBJ2-7; d_call: TRBD2; clone_size: -; cdr3_nt: TGTGCCAGCAGTCCCGGGACTAGCGGGAGTGGGGGCTCCTACGAGCAGTACTTC; cdr3_aa: CASSPGTSGSGGSYEQYF
v_call: TRBV2; j_call: TRBJ2-7; d_call: TRBD2; clone_size: -; cdr3_nt: TGTGCCACCACACTAGCGGGGGGCCCTCGGTACGAGCAGTACTTC; cdr3_aa: CATTLAGGPRYEQYF
v_call: TRBV21-1; j_call: TRBJ1-1; d_call: -; clone_size: -; cdr3_nt: TGTGCCAGCAAGGGGATACGAGGAGGGCGGGGGAACACTGAAGCTTTCTTT; cdr3_aa: CASKGIRGGRGNTEAFF
v_call: TRBV2; j_call: TRBJ1-2; d_call: TRBD1; clone_size: -; cdr3_nt: TGTGCCAGCAGTGAGACAGGGCCCGATGGCTACACCTTC; cdr3_aa: CASSETGPDGYTF
v_call: TRBV18; j_call: TRBJ2-1; d_call: TRBD2; clone_size: -; cdr3_nt: TGTGCCAGCTCACCCCTACTAGCGGGAGGGCCCAATGAGCAGTTCTTC; cdr3_aa: CASSPLLAGGPNEQFF
v_call: TRBV7-2; j_call: TRBJ1-2; d_call: -; clone_size: -; cdr3_nt: TGTGCCAGCAGCTTAGGGTACAGCCCCTATGGCTACACCTTC; cdr3_aa: CASSLGYSPYGYTF
v_call: TRBV6-1; j_call: TRBJ2-3; d_call: TRBD2; clone_size: -; cdr3_nt: TGTGCCAGCAGTGGGGCGGGCGGGGGGTTCCATAGCACAGATACGCAGTATTTT; cdr3_aa: CASSGAGGGFHSTDTQYF
v_call: TRBV19; j_call: TRBJ1-2; d_call: -; clone_size: once; cdr3_nt: TGTGCCAGTAGTCGAATATTTTTTGACAGGCTCGGCTACACCTTC; cdr3_aa: CASSRIFFDRLGYTF
v_call: TRBV27; j_call: TRBJ1-2; d_call: -; clone_size: -; cdr3_nt: TGTGCCACCCGTCAAGGGGGAGATGGCTACACCTTC; cdr3_aa: CATRQGGDGYTF
v_call: TRBV5-6; j_call: TRBJ2-2; d_call: -; clone_size: -; cdr3_nt: TGTGCCAGCAGCTTGGGGCCCACGAACACCGGGGAGCTGTTTTTT; cdr3_aa: CASSLGPTNTGELFF
v_call: TRBV6-4; j_call: TRBJ1-1; d_call: -; clone_size: once; cdr3_nt: TGTGCCAGCAGTCCCGGGGGGTCGAACACTGAAGCTTTCTTT; cdr3_aa: CASSPGGSNTEAFF
v_call: TRBV27; j_call: TRBJ2-3; d_call: TRBD1; clone_size: -; cdr3_nt: TGTGCCAGCAGTTTATTCCCCTCGCGGACAGGGGAAGGAGATACGCAGTATTTT; cdr3_aa: CASSLFPSRTGEGDTQYF
v_call: TRBV5-1; j_call: TRBJ2-5; d_call: -; clone_size: -; cdr3_nt: TGCGCCAGCAGCTCCTTGAGGGTAGCCGGGGAGACCCAGTACTTC; cdr3_aa: CASSSLRVAGETQYF
v_call: TRBV6-6; j_call: TRBJ1-6; d_call: -; clone_size: -; cdr3_nt: TGTGCCAGCACTAGACAGGATAATTCACCCCTCCACTTT; cdr3_aa: CASTRQDNSPLHF
v_call: TRBV6-5; j_call: TRBJ1-2; d_call: -; clone_size: -; cdr3_nt: TGTGCCAGCAGGGCCCAGGCGGGGAACTATGGCTACACCTTC; cdr3_aa: CASRAQAGNYGYTF
v_call: TRBV7-2; j_call: TRBJ2-1; d_call: TRBD2; clone_size: -; cdr3_nt: TGTGCCAGCAGCCTCACTAGCGGGAGGAGCAATGAGCAGTTCTTC; cdr3_aa: CASSLTSGRSNEQFF
v_call: TRBV30; j_call: TRBJ1-2; d_call: -; clone_size: -; cdr3_nt: TGTGCCTGGAGTGTACTGGGCAGGGAATATGGCTACACCTTC; cdr3_aa: CAWSVLGREYGYTF
v_call: TRBV18; j_call: TRBJ1-5; d_call: -; clone_size: once; cdr3_nt: TGTGCCAGCTCACCATTCCCGGGTCTCAATCAGCCCCAGCATTTT; cdr3_aa: CASSPFPGLNQPQHF
v_call: TRBV9; j_call: TRBJ2-1; d_call: -; clone_size: -; cdr3_nt: TGTGCCAGCAGCGTCTCAGGGGGGTACAATGAGCAGTTCTTC; cdr3_aa: CASSVSGGYNEQFF
v_call: TRBV29-1; j_call: TRBJ1-2; d_call: TRBD1; clone_size: few; cdr3_nt: TGCAGCGTGGCAGACAGGGGCACCCCCTATGGCTACACCTTC; cdr3_aa: CSVADRGTPYGYTF
v_call: TRBV7-6; j_call: TRBJ1-2; d_call: -; clone_size: once; cdr3_nt: TGTGCCAGCAGCGTGGACAGTCGATTAACTAATGGCTACACCTTC; cdr3_aa: CASSVDSRLTNGYTF
v_call: TRBV6-5; j_call: TRBJ1-2; d_call: -; clone_size: few; cdr3_nt: TGTGCCAGCGGGACGCCGGGGGGCAACTATGGCTACACCTTC; cdr3_aa: CASGTPGGNYGYTF
v_call: TRBV19; j_call: TRBJ2-1; d_call: TRBD2; clone_size: -; cdr3_nt: TGTGCCAGTAGTATTCTTGGTGGGGGGGAAAGGTCAATAGGCAATGAGCAGTTCTTC; cdr3_aa: CASSILGGGERSIGNEQFF
v_call: TRBV7-3; j_call: TRBJ2-1; d_call: -; clone_size: -; cdr3_nt: TGTGCCAGCAGCCCAAATAGGGGGAATGAGCAGTTCTTC; cdr3_aa: CASSPNRGNEQFF
v_call: TRBV5-1; j_call: TRBJ2-1; d_call: TRBD2; clone_size: -; cdr3_nt: TGCGCCAGCAGCCCACTACGGGGGGGGGCGTCCTACAATGAGCAGTTCTTC; cdr3_aa: CASSPLRGGASYNEQFF
v_call: TRBV6-2/TRBV6-3; j_call: TRBJ2-1; d_call: TRBD2; clone_size: -; cdr3_nt: TGTGCCAGCAGTTACCCCCTTAGCGGGAGAGGGCATGAGCAGTTCTTC; cdr3_aa: CASSYPLSGRGHEQFF
v_call: TRBV9; j_call: TRBJ2-3; d_call: TRBD1; clone_size: -; cdr3_nt: TGTGCCAGCAGCGTAGATTACCCGGGACAGGGGGTCACAGATACGCAGTATTTT; cdr3_aa: CASSVDYPGQGVTDTQYF
v_call: TRBV10-1; j_call: TRBJ2-3; d_call: TRBD1; clone_size: -; cdr3_nt: TGCGCCAGCAGTAAGAGGGACAGACCAAGCACAGATACGCAGTATTTT; cdr3_aa: CASSKRDRPSTDTQYF
v_call: TRBV5-5; j_call: TRBJ1-3; d_call: -; clone_size: -; cdr3_nt: TGTGCCAGCAGCTTGGAGGGAGAATTGAGCTCTGGAAACACCATATATTTT; cdr3_aa: CASSLEGELSSGNTIYF
v_call: TRBV11-2; j_call: TRBJ2-7; d_call: TRBD2; clone_size: -; cdr3_nt: TGTGCCAGCAGCCGACTAGCGGGGGACCCTTACGAGCAGTACTTC; cdr3_aa: CASSRLAGDPYEQYF
v_call: TRBV27; j_call: TRBJ2-1; d_call: TRBD1; clone_size: -; cdr3_nt: TGTGCCAGCAGTTTATATGAGACAGGGAGCCCCTTGGATGAGCAGTTCTTC; cdr3_aa: CASSLYETGSPLDEQFF
v_call: TRBV7-9; j_call: TRBJ1-2; d_call: -; clone_size: -; cdr3_nt: TGTGCCAGCAGCTTAGCGATTGACTCCTATGGCTACACCTTC; cdr3_aa: CASSLAIDSYGYTF
v_call: TRBV7-6; j_call: TRBJ1-3; d_call: -; clone_size: -; cdr3_nt: TGTGCCAGCAGCTTAATGAGGATCGGCATCTCTGGAAACACCATATATTTT; cdr3_aa: CASSLMRIGISGNTIYF
v_call: TRBV10-1; j_call: TRBJ1-1; d_call: -; clone_size: -; cdr3_nt: TGCGCCAGCAGACCACAGTTGAACACTGAAGCTTTCTTT; cdr3_aa: CASRPQLNTEAFF
v_call: TRBV18; j_call: TRBJ1-4; d_call: TRBD1; clone_size: -; cdr3_nt: TGTGCCAGCTCAACCACAGGGGCCGGGACTAATGAAAAACTGTTTTTT; cdr3_aa: CASSTTGAGTNEKLFF
v_call: TRBV2; j_call: TRBJ1-5; d_call: TRBD1; clone_size: -; cdr3_nt: TGTGCCAGCAGACCCGGGACAGGGGGAACCAATCAGCCCCAGCATTTT; cdr3_aa: CASRPGTGGTNQPQHF
v_call: TRBV7-2; j_call: TRBJ2-1; d_call: -; clone_size: few; cdr3_nt: TGTGCCAGCAGTTCGACCGCTAGCTCCTACAATGAGCAGTTCTTC; cdr3_aa: CASSSTASSYNEQFF
v_call: TRBV4-1; j_call: TRBJ2-5; d_call: TRBD2; clone_size: -; cdr3_nt: TGCGCCAGCAGCCAAGTCTTCGCTAGCGGGGGGCAAGAGACCCAGTACTTC; cdr3_aa: CASSQVFASGGQETQYF
v_call: TRBV27; j_call: TRBJ1-2; d_call: -; clone_size: -; cdr3_nt: TGTGCCAGCAGTATGCAGGGGACTAACTATGGCTACACCTTC; cdr3_aa: CASSMQGTNYGYTF
v_call: TRBV11-2; j_call: TRBJ2-7; d_call: TRBD2; clone_size: -; cdr3_nt: TGTGCCAGCAGCTTAACAGCGGGAGCTTCAGAGCAGTACTTC; cdr3_aa: CASSLTAGASEQYF
v_call: TRBV21-1; j_call: TRBJ2-2; d_call: -; clone_size: -; cdr3_nt: TGTGCCAGCAGCAAAGTTGATCACGAGTCAGCGAGAAGAACCGGGGAGCTGTTTTTT; cdr3_aa: CASSKVDHESARRTGELFF